This T cell receptor (beta chain) was sequenced during a study of spatial heterogeneity in lung cancer. This clonotype was detected a few times. Germline CDR1 and CDR2: SGHRS and YFSETQ. This CDR3 comprises 13 residues. The V and J ends lost 0 bases and 1 base respectively, with 4 bases between them. In TCRdb, the 5' RACE reads were re-called with MiXCR into one record per CDR3 protein. The sample contains tens of thousands of distinct CDR3 sequences, approximately 12% of which appear only once. Time point specified: sample taken at primary tumor resection. The cohort: 70 to 85 early-stage, untreated non-small cell lung cancer patients.

The sequencing here drew on PBMCs, taken at surgery. This TCR was sampled from a male donor with early-stage non-small cell lung cancer. The rearrangement links TRBV5-1 to TRBJ1-1, with D unresolved. The CDR3 region has the DNA TGCGCCAGCAGCTTGGCCGGGAACACTGAAGCTTTCTTT. The encoded protein is CASSLAGNTEAFF.